This passage covers 23 T cell receptor beta chains from one sample sequenced in a study of shared clonotypes between healthy human individuals. This table comes from immunoSEQ multiplex PCR, and its TCRdb copy is limited to in-frame clones, with some not included. The sample includes roughly 1.5 million clones, 98% seen only once; the top ten take about 0.4%. Sequencing was done on a sample of naive CD4+ T cells sorted from blood. This sample's subset: CD45RA+ positively selected. These receptors were obtained from a young man in good health.

This clone is a singleton in its sample. The V and J genes are TRBV28 and TRBJ2-3; 7 nucleotides agree with TRBD2. V trimming: 7 bases; J trimming: 3 bases; junction bases outside the gene matches: 22. This CDR3 has 19 residues. Looked up from germline, CDR1 is MDHEN and CDR2 is SYDVKM. CDR3 protein: CASTTGLTGGPVLTDTQYF. CDR3 sequence (DNA): TGTGCCAGCACAACCGGCTTGACGGGAGGACCGGTTTTAACAGATACGCAGTATTTT.

The V gene is TRBV6-6, the J gene TRBJ2-7; D possibly corresponds to TRBD2 (5 bases). Per germline, CDR1 MNHNY and CDR2 SVGAGI (reference sequence). V was shortened by 6 bases and J by 0 bases, with 15 bases between the two germline ends. CDR3 length: 15 residues. CDR3 sequence reads: CASRALSSGSYEQYF. The CDR3 DNA follows: TGTGCCAGCAGGGCACTCTCCAGCGGCTCCTACGAGCAGTACTTC.

This chain uses TRBV28 with TRBJ1-5; maybe TRBD1 (6 bases). Germline assignment: CDR1 MDHEN and CDR2 SYDVKM. The CDR3 runs to 13 residues. The ends were cut back, 8 bases at V and 10 bases at J, with 18 bases in the middle. CDR3 bases: TGTGCCAGCGTGGACAGTATGGTCTCCCCCCAGCATTTT. Residues: CASVDSMVSPQHF.

This chain uses TRBV19 with TRBJ2-1; 9 bases are a match to TRBD1. Germline CDR1 and CDR2: LNHDA and SQIVND (reference sequence). The CDR3 runs 15 residues. With 4 bases clipped from V and 13 bases from J, the junction kept 14 bases outside the gene matches. CDR3 region: CASSRPGQGLFYQFF. CDR3 sequence (DNA): TGTGCCAGTAGTAGACCGGGACAGGGCCTGTTTTACCAGTTCTTC.

V and J are TRBV2 and TRBJ2-7; D possibly corresponds to TRBD2 (6 bases). The CDR3 runs 15 residues. Per germline, CDR1 SNHLY and CDR2 FYNNEI. Trimming pared 7 bases from V and 0 bases from J, leaving 16 bases between. CDR3 sequence: CASIAGSVSSYEQYF. The CDR3 bases are TGTGCCAGCATTGCCGGGAGCGTCTCCTCCTACGAGCAGTACTTC.

CDR3 sequence: CASSLEGQIYEQYF. In nucleotides, the CDR3 is TGTGCCAGCAGCTTAGAAGGCCAGATCTACGAGCAGTACTTC. V gene TRBV11-2 combines with J gene TRBJ2-7, with unresolved D. Germline loops: CDR1 SGHAT, CDR2 FQNNGV. V was trimmed by 0 bases and J by 3 bases, leaving 9 bases between them. The CDR3 consists of 14 residues. The variable domain in full, completed from reference TRBV11-2 and TRBJ2-7, reads EAGVAQSPRYKIIEKRQSVAFWCNPISGHATLYWYQQILGQGPKLLIQFQNNGVVDDSQLPKDRFSAERLKGVDSTLKIQPAKLEDSAVYLCASSLEGQIYEQYFGPGTRLTVT.

The genes are TRBV18 and TRBJ2-5; D uncertain. CDR1 is KGHSH, CDR2 LQKENI, per germline. The length of the CDR3 is 15 residues. Trimming shortened V by 2 bases and J by 6 bases, and 16 bases separated the two germline ends. The CDR3 coding sequence is TGTGCCAGCTCACCAGACGCTTTGGGGATCAAGACCCAGTACTTC. This sequence encodes CASSPDALGIKTQYF.

The chain links TRBV6-5 to TRBJ2-5; D is uncertain. CDR1 and CDR2 (germline): MNHEY, SVGAGI. The CDR3 has 11 amino acids. Trimming removed 6 bases at V and 7 bases at J, with 9 bases between. The DNA for the CDR3 is TGTGCCAGCAGAGAAGAGTGGACCCAGTACTTC. Its translation is CASREEWTQYF.

The CDR3 spells CASSTTPGAGELFF. CDR3 DNA: TGTGCCAGCAGCACGACGCCTGGGGCCGGGGAGCTGTTTTTT. V and J are TRBV5-6 and TRBJ2-2, with D uncertain. Deletions cut 4 bases from V and 6 bases from J, with 13 bases between. The CDR3 is 14 amino acids. The germline gives CDR1 SGHDT, CDR2 YYEEEE.

The V and J genes are TRBV10-3 and TRBJ2-3, with D possibly TRBD2 on 6 matching bases. The germline gives CDR1 ENHRY, CDR2 SYGVKD. The CDR3 consists of 14 residues. The V gene lost 4 bases and the J gene lost 3 bases, with 11 bases spanning the gap. The DNA for the CDR3 is TGTGCCATCAGTGTAGCGGAGCCAACAGATACGCAGTATTTT. This gives the protein CAISVAEPTDTQYF.

The chain links TRBV7-6 to TRBJ1-1, with D possibly being TRBD1 (5 bases). V lost 2 bases, J lost 1 base, and 17 bases lay in between. The germline V gene has CDR1 SGHVS and CDR2 FNYEAQ. This CDR3 spans 17 amino acids. The CDR3 nucleotides are TGTGCCAGCAGCTTAAAATCCAGGGTTGGGTCGAACACTGAAGCTTTCTTT. Protein sequence: CASSLKSRVGSNTEAFF.

The chain couples TRBV30 to TRBJ1-1, with no clear D. The CDR3 is made up of 13 amino acids. Deletions cut 5 bases from V and 8 bases from J, with 18 bases between. Germline V lookup: CDR1 GTSNPN, CDR2 SVGIG (reference sequence). The CDR3, as DNA: TGTGCCTGGTCCCGCGACTCGTTGTCCGAAGCTTTCTTT. It is translated as CAWSRDSLSEAFF.

The gene calls are TRBV29-1 and TRBJ2-3, with D unresolved. Trimming cost V 6 bases and J 0 bases, with 13 bases left between them. This CDR3 has 14 residues. The germline CDR1 and CDR2 sequences are SQVTM and ANQGSEA. The DNA for the CDR3 is TGCAGCGTGGTCACAGAGTATAGCACAGATACGCAGTATTTT. This sequence encodes CSVVTEYSTDTQYF.

The CDR3: CASSIDRLSGNTIYF. In DNA, the CDR3 is TGTGCCAGCAGCATTGACAGGCTCTCTGGAAACACCATATATTTT. The gene calls are TRBV27 and TRBJ1-3; TRBD1 might be the D (6 bases). This CDR3 is 15 amino acids long. The germline V gene has CDR1 MNHEY and CDR2 SMNVEV (reference sequence). The V end lost 6 bases, the J end lost 0 bases, and 12 bases lay between the germline ends.

Details on this clone: The same CDR3 is also encoded by other DNA sequences in this sample. This sequence joins TRBV18 and TRBJ2-1; the D call may be TRBD1 or TRBD2 (6 bases each). V was shortened by 2 bases and J by 7 bases, with 9 bases between the two germline ends. CDR3 length: 13 residues. Germline values: CDR1 KGHSH, CDR2 LQKENI. The CDR3 reads CASSPGGRNEQFF. The CDR3 bases are TGTGCCAGCTCACCAGGGGGGCGGAATGAGCAGTTCTTC.

The gene calls are TRBV19 and TRBJ1-4; D call uncertain. The V gene lost 0 bases and the J gene lost 7 bases, with 12 bases spanning the gap. Per the germline V gene, CDR1 is LNHDA and CDR2 is SQIVND (reference sequence). CDR3 length: 15 amino acids. CDR3 DNA: TGTGCCAGTAGTATAGAAGACACAAGGAGTGAAAAACTGTTTTTT. Protein sequence: CASSIEDTRSEKLFF. The whole variable domain, remainder taken from reference TRBV19 and TRBJ1-4, is DGGITQSPKYLFRKEGQNVTLSCEQNLNHDAMYWYRQDPGQGLRLIYYSQIVNDFQKGDIAEGYSVSREKKESFPLTVTSAQKNPTAFYLCASSIEDTRSEKLFFGSGTQLSVL.

The V gene is TRBV5-8, the J gene TRBJ2-7; TRBD1 matches at 9 bases. Trimming at V came to 2 bases and at J to 3 bases, leaving 6 bases not matched to a gene. Germline CDR1 is SGHTS and CDR2 is YDEGEE. The length of the CDR3 is 15 residues. The CDR3 coding sequence is TGTGCCAGCAGCTTTAGGGGACAGGGTCTCTACGAGCAGTACTTC. This translates into CASSFRGQGLYEQYF.

About this clone itself: Other nucleotide sequences from this sample produce the same CDR3. This chain links TRBV9 with TRBJ2-1; 8 nucleotides agree with TRBD2. V lost 0 bases to trimming and J lost 3 bases; unmatched junction nucleotides: 2. The CDR3 has 15 residues. Germline CDR1 SGDLS, CDR2 YYNGEE. CDR3 amino acids: CASSVGGRLYNEQFF. The CDR3 DNA sequence: TGTGCCAGCAGCGTAGGCGGGAGGCTCTACAATGAGCAGTTCTTC.

The chain couples TRBV2 to TRBJ1-5; 9 nucleotides align to TRBD1. Germline CDR1 SNHLY, CDR2 FYNNEI. This CDR3 comprises 18 residues. With V trimmed by 2 bases and J by 1 base, 9 bases remained unmatched. The CDR3 DNA reads TGTGCCAGCAGTGAATCGGACAGGGGACGAAAGAGCAATCAGCCCCAGCATTTT. Its translation is CASSESDRGRKSNQPQHF.

This clone came up once. The J gene is TRBJ1-5, the V gene TRBV19; D possibly corresponds to TRBD1 (5 bases). V gave up 2 bases and J gave up 7 bases, with 15 bases separating them. The CDR3 sequence is 15 residues long. Germline values: CDR1 LNHDA, CDR2 SQIVND (reference sequence). In DNA, the CDR3 is TGTGCCAGTAGTATATTGGCAGTGAGGGGACAGCCCCAGCATTTT. It is translated as CASSILAVRGQPQHF.

This sequence joins TRBV18 and TRBJ2-5, with D possibly being TRBD1 or TRBD2 (6 bases each). The V end was cut by 2 bases, the J end by 0 bases, with 10 bases between. The CDR3 spans 15 residues. Per the germline V gene, CDR1 is KGHSH and CDR2 is LQKENI. The CDR3 is CASSPKGDYQETQYF. As DNA, the CDR3 is TGTGCCAGCTCACCAAAGGGGGACTACCAAGAGACCCAGTACTTC.

V usage is TRBV5-4 and J usage is TRBJ2-7; 9 bases match TRBD1. The CDR3 covers 15 residues. CDR1 and CDR2 (germline): SGHNT, YYREEE (reference sequence). V lost 3 bases and J lost 1; bases outside the gene matches: 5. Here the CDR3 reads CASSSPGQGSYEQYF. The CDR3 coding sequence is TGTGCCAGCAGCTCGCCGGGACAGGGTTCCTACGAGCAGTACTTC.

In this sample, this clone turned up once. The chain joins TRBV5-1 to TRBJ2-4, with 8 positions matching TRBD2. CDR3 length: 15 amino acids. The J segment lost 6 bases and the V segment lost 4 bases, leaving 9 bases of the junction unmatched. Germline CDR1 is SGHRS and CDR2 is YFSETQ. CDR3: CASSREGVVGNIQYF. DNA of the CDR3: TGCGCCAGCAGCCGGGAGGGGGTCGTCGGAAACATTCAGTACTTC.